This TCR beta chain was documented in a study of blood T cells in healthy people across ages. Then a second PCR, running about 6 to 12 cycles, was carried out with a sample-barcoded 5' primer and a J-beta primer mix. A template-switch adaptor containing 12 random nucleotides labeled each cDNA molecule. TCRdb passed the 5' RACE reads through MiXCR, listing each CDR3 protein once. The sample consists of about 640,000 distinct CDR3 sequences, about 28% of them appearing once. Study observations and caveats: PBMC samples, being unsorted, prevented any conclusive comparison of naive and antigen-experienced cells. In older individuals, TCR beta diversity per million T cells was lower, falling roughly linearly with age. TCR beta diversity tracked closely with naive T cell percentage.

Notes on this clonotype: Its cognate antigen is unknown.

CDR1 DFQATT and CDR2 SNEGSKA come from the germline V gene (reference sequence). Between the trimmed V and J ends, which lost 0 bases and 2 bases, there was a span of 11 bases. There are 15 residues in the CDR3. The chain uses TRBV20-1 and TRBJ2-1; tentatively, D is TRBD2 (7 bases). The clonotype was recovered from an elderly woman in good health. Sequencing used blood. CDR3 protein: CSAREHGGPYNEQFF. The CDR3 nucleotides are TGCAGTGCTAGAGAGCACGGGGGGCCCTACAATGAGCAGTTCTTC.